These T cell receptor beta chains were read from a single sample in a study of beta chain features in type 1 diabetes. TCRdb's table, derived via immunoSEQ multiplex PCR, lists solely in-frame clones and lacks some. The sample shows about 230,000 clones, 15% to 20% of them seen only once. Sequencing input: naive CD4+ T cells from blood. The receptors come from a man aged 25 to 40 with type 1 diabetes. Both conserved end residues are part of each CDR3. Fields, in order: J gene, clone size, D gene, V gene, CDR3 protein, CDR3 DNA. The D gene is left open where the match is weak. Where a row states a size, it is once, few, many or the class of an expanded clone; other rows omit it.

j_call: TRBJ2-2; clone_size: -; d_call: -; v_call: TRBV7-2; cdr3_aa: CASSLTQQSNTGELFF; cdr3_nt: TGTGCCAGCAGCTTAACACAGCAGTCGAACACCGGGGAGCTGTTTTTT
j_call: TRBJ2-5; clone_size: -; d_call: -; v_call: TRBV18; cdr3_aa: CASSPRTSREETQYF; cdr3_nt: TGTGCCAGCTCACCGCGAACTAGCAGAGAAGAGACCCAGTACTTC
j_call: TRBJ2-5; clone_size: few; d_call: -; v_call: TRBV25-1; cdr3_aa: CASTHETQYF; cdr3_nt: TGTGCCAGCACACACGAGACCCAGTACTTC
j_call: TRBJ2-1; clone_size: few; d_call: TRBD1; v_call: TRBV19; cdr3_aa: CASSTRQGSSYNEQFF; cdr3_nt: TGTGCCAGTAGTACCCGACAGGGCTCCTCCTACAATGAGCAGTTCTTC
j_call: TRBJ2-7; clone_size: -; d_call: TRBD1; v_call: TRBV7-9; cdr3_aa: CASNRDRPRGEQYF; cdr3_nt: TGTGCCAGCAACCGGGACAGGCCCCGTGGAGAGCAGTACTTC
j_call: TRBJ2-7; clone_size: -; d_call: -; v_call: TRBV9; cdr3_aa: CASSVGRTSSYEQYF; cdr3_nt: TGTGCCAGCAGCGTAGGGAGGACCTCCTCCTACGAGCAGTACTTC
j_call: TRBJ2-3; clone_size: few; d_call: TRBD2; v_call: TRBV4-1; cdr3_aa: CASSQDGTSDQDTQYF; cdr3_nt: TGCGCCAGCAGCCAAGATGGTACTAGCGATCAAGATACGCAGTATTTT
j_call: TRBJ2-4; clone_size: few; d_call: -; v_call: TRBV7-2; cdr3_aa: CASSLGPGASIQYF; cdr3_nt: TGTGCCAGCAGCTTAGGTCCGGGTGCGAGCATTCAGTACTTC
j_call: TRBJ2-4; clone_size: -; d_call: -; v_call: TRBV9; cdr3_aa: CASSARSDRPNIQYF; cdr3_nt: TGTGCCAGCAGCGCTCGAAGTGACAGACCAAACATTCAGTACTTC
j_call: TRBJ2-5; clone_size: few; d_call: -; v_call: TRBV7-2; cdr3_aa: CASSLAAGHQETQYF; cdr3_nt: TGTGCCAGCAGCTTAGCGGCTGGTCACCAAGAGACCCAGTACTTC
j_call: TRBJ2-4; clone_size: few; d_call: -; v_call: TRBV10-1; cdr3_aa: CASSDSGNIQYF; cdr3_nt: TGCGCCAGCAGTGATTCCGGGAACATTCAGTACTTC
j_call: TRBJ2-5; clone_size: few; d_call: -; v_call: TRBV25-1; cdr3_aa: CASRGVQETQYF; cdr3_nt: TGTGCCAGCAGGGGGGTCCAAGAGACCCAGTACTTC
j_call: TRBJ2-7; clone_size: -; d_call: TRBD1; v_call: TRBV13; cdr3_aa: CASSSWDRGTYEQYF; cdr3_nt: TGTGCCAGCAGCTCGTGGGACAGGGGGACCTACGAGCAGTACTTC
j_call: TRBJ2-5; clone_size: -; d_call: -; v_call: TRBV5-1; cdr3_aa: CASSYRTQETQYF; cdr3_nt: TGCGCCAGCAGCTACCGGACCCAAGAGACCCAGTACTTC
j_call: TRBJ2-7; clone_size: few; d_call: TRBD2; v_call: TRBV18; cdr3_aa: CASSLGLAGDSEQYF; cdr3_nt: TGTGCCAGCTCGCTGGGACTAGCGGGCGATAGCGAGCAGTACTTC
j_call: TRBJ2-4; clone_size: -; d_call: -; v_call: TRBV30; cdr3_aa: CACKGSYIQYF; cdr3_nt: TGTGCCTGCAAGGGATCATACATTCAGTACTTC
j_call: TRBJ1-2; clone_size: few; d_call: -; v_call: TRBV7-9; cdr3_aa: CASSFGDAYGYTF; cdr3_nt: TGTGCCAGCAGCTTCGGGGATGCCTATGGCTACACCTTC
j_call: TRBJ2-1; clone_size: -; d_call: -; v_call: TRBV28; cdr3_aa: CASMQIHEQFF; cdr3_nt: TGTGCCAGCATGCAGATCCATGAGCAGTTCTTC
j_call: TRBJ2-1; clone_size: few; d_call: TRBD2; v_call: TRBV28; cdr3_aa: CASSLSLLLSGGYDNEQFF; cdr3_nt: TGTGCCAGCAGTTTATCCCTACTTCTTTCGGGAGGGTATGACAATGAGCAGTTCTTC
j_call: TRBJ2-1; clone_size: -; d_call: -; v_call: TRBV2; cdr3_aa: CATRRDLRGDEQFF; cdr3_nt: TGTGCCACCCGTAGGGACTTAAGAGGCGATGAGCAGTTCTTC
j_call: TRBJ2-1; clone_size: few; d_call: TRBD2; v_call: TRBV29-1; cdr3_aa: CSALPPAGGSYNEQFF; cdr3_nt: TGCAGCGCCCTACCCCCAGCGGGAGGATCCTACAATGAGCAGTTCTTC
j_call: TRBJ2-2; clone_size: -; d_call: -; v_call: TRBV9; cdr3_aa: CASSAGTNTGELFF; cdr3_nt: TGTGCCAGCAGCGCCGGGACAAACACCGGGGAGCTGTTTTTT
j_call: TRBJ2-1; clone_size: -; d_call: TRBD1; v_call: TRBV5-1; cdr3_aa: CASSLETGYSNEQFF; cdr3_nt: TGCGCCAGCAGCTTGGAGACAGGGTACAGCAATGAGCAGTTCTTC
j_call: TRBJ2-7; clone_size: few; d_call: TRBD2; v_call: TRBV29-1; cdr3_aa: CSVRPSGSAGEQYF; cdr3_nt: TGCAGCGTTCGCCCTAGCGGGAGCGCCGGGGAGCAGTACTTC
j_call: TRBJ2-3; clone_size: few; d_call: -; v_call: TRBV5-1; cdr3_aa: CASSFTLQRSTDTQYF; cdr3_nt: TGCGCCAGCAGCTTCACACTTCAGCGATCCACAGATACGCAGTATTTT
j_call: TRBJ2-1; clone_size: -; d_call: -; v_call: TRBV7-2; cdr3_aa: CASSFKRSYNEQFF; cdr3_nt: TGTGCCAGCAGCTTCAAGCGGTCTTACAATGAGCAGTTCTTC
j_call: TRBJ2-7; clone_size: once; d_call: -; v_call: TRBV2; cdr3_aa: CASIKTDLSYEQYF; cdr3_nt: TGTGCCAGCATCAAGACAGACCTCTCCTACGAGCAGTACTTC
j_call: TRBJ2-1; clone_size: few; d_call: -; v_call: TRBV15; cdr3_aa: CATSRALWDIHNEQFF; cdr3_nt: TGTGCCACCAGCAGGGCCCTGTGGGACATTCACAATGAGCAGTTCTTC
j_call: TRBJ2-1; clone_size: -; d_call: -; v_call: TRBV11-2; cdr3_aa: CASSLAAAYNEQFF; cdr3_nt: TGTGCCAGCAGCTTAGCAGCAGCCTACAATGAGCAGTTCTTC
j_call: TRBJ2-1; clone_size: few; d_call: TRBD2; v_call: TRBV14; cdr3_aa: CASSKSGLGIEQFF; cdr3_nt: TGTGCCAGCAGCAAATCGGGACTAGGGATTGAGCAGTTCTTC
j_call: TRBJ2-1; clone_size: -; d_call: -; v_call: TRBV10-3; cdr3_aa: CAISVGSSYNEQFF; cdr3_nt: TGTGCCATCAGCGTGGGTAGCTCCTACAATGAGCAGTTCTTC
j_call: TRBJ2-1; clone_size: -; d_call: TRBD2; v_call: TRBV2; cdr3_aa: CASNIAGGNEQFF; cdr3_nt: TGTGCCAGCAACATAGCGGGAGGCAATGAGCAGTTCTTC
j_call: TRBJ2-1; clone_size: -; d_call: TRBD2; v_call: TRBV15; cdr3_aa: CATSRDSPWTSGTNEQFF; cdr3_nt: TGTGCCACCAGCAGAGATTCCCCTTGGACTAGCGGGACCAATGAGCAGTTCTTC
j_call: TRBJ2-3; clone_size: -; d_call: -; v_call: TRBV7-9; cdr3_aa: CAGEPLEVDTQYF; cdr3_nt: TGTGCCGGAGAGCCTCTCGAGGTGGATACGCAGTATTTT
j_call: TRBJ2-6; clone_size: -; d_call: -; v_call: TRBV29-1; cdr3_aa: CSVEPHQGSGANVLTF; cdr3_nt: TGCAGCGTTGAACCCCATCAGGGTTCAGGGGCCAACGTCCTGACTTTC
j_call: TRBJ2-1; clone_size: -; d_call: TRBD2; v_call: TRBV7-8; cdr3_aa: CASSLGTSGYNEQFF; cdr3_nt: TGTGCCAGCAGCTTAGGGACTAGCGGTTACAATGAGCAGTTCTTC
j_call: TRBJ2-2; clone_size: few; d_call: -; v_call: TRBV5-1; cdr3_aa: CASRWDSTTGELFF; cdr3_nt: TGCGCCAGCAGGTGGGATTCGACCACCGGGGAGCTGTTTTTT
j_call: TRBJ2-6; clone_size: -; d_call: -; v_call: TRBV11-2; cdr3_aa: CASSFQSQPSGANVLTF; cdr3_nt: TGTGCCAGCAGCTTTCAATCACAGCCTTCTGGGGCCAACGTCCTGACTTTC
j_call: TRBJ1-5; clone_size: few; d_call: -; v_call: TRBV7-3; cdr3_aa: CASSFDRSQPQHF; cdr3_nt: TGTGCCAGCAGCTTCGACAGATCACAGCCCCAGCATTTT
j_call: TRBJ2-7; clone_size: -; d_call: -; v_call: TRBV5-6; cdr3_aa: CASSLGTLSYEQYF; cdr3_nt: TGTGCCAGCAGCTTGGGGACACTATCCTACGAGCAGTACTTC
j_call: TRBJ1-5; clone_size: few; d_call: TRBD1; v_call: TRBV27; cdr3_aa: CASSTGQGNQPQHF; cdr3_nt: TGTGCCAGCAGTACCGGACAGGGCAATCAGCCCCAGCATTTT
j_call: TRBJ2-1; clone_size: few; d_call: TRBD2; v_call: TRBV7-8; cdr3_aa: CASSRSGSYKNEQFF; cdr3_nt: TGTGCCAGCAGCCGGAGCGGGAGTTATAAAAATGAGCAGTTCTTC
j_call: TRBJ2-6; clone_size: -; d_call: -; v_call: TRBV28; cdr3_aa: CASSLTGAGANVLTF; cdr3_nt: TGTGCCAGCAGTCTAACCGGGGCTGGGGCCAACGTCCTGACTTTC
j_call: TRBJ2-2; clone_size: once; d_call: TRBD2; v_call: TRBV7-8; cdr3_aa: CASRVTSSTGELFF; cdr3_nt: TGTGCCAGCAGAGTGACTAGCAGCACCGGGGAGCTGTTTTTT
j_call: TRBJ2-5; clone_size: -; d_call: -; v_call: TRBV30; cdr3_aa: CAWSVSSQETQYF; cdr3_nt: TGTGCCTGGAGTGTAAGCAGCCAAGAGACCCAGTACTTC
j_call: TRBJ2-3; clone_size: few; d_call: -; v_call: TRBV9; cdr3_aa: CASSVRGDTSTDTQYF; cdr3_nt: TGTGCCAGCAGCGTAAGGGGGGACACTAGCACAGATACGCAGTATTTT
j_call: TRBJ2-3; clone_size: -; d_call: -; v_call: TRBV29-1; cdr3_aa: CSVATGQDTQYF; cdr3_nt: TGCAGCGTTGCCACAGGGCAAGATACGCAGTATTTT
j_call: TRBJ2-3; clone_size: few; d_call: -; v_call: TRBV2; cdr3_aa: CASSPSTDTQYF; cdr3_nt: TGTGCCAGCTCGCCCAGCACAGATACGCAGTATTTT
j_call: TRBJ1-1; clone_size: -; d_call: -; v_call: TRBV27; cdr3_aa: CASSFLGGTEAFF; cdr3_nt: TGTGCCAGCAGTTTTTTGGGGGGCACTGAAGCTTTCTTT
j_call: TRBJ1-1; clone_size: few; d_call: -; v_call: TRBV2; cdr3_aa: CAMDTEAFF; cdr3_nt: TGTGCCATGGACACTGAAGCTTTCTTT
j_call: TRBJ2-7; clone_size: few; d_call: TRBD1; v_call: TRBV29-1; cdr3_aa: CSALDREAYEQYF; cdr3_nt: TGCAGCGCCCTGGACAGGGAGGCCTACGAGCAGTACTTC
j_call: TRBJ2-5; clone_size: -; d_call: -; v_call: TRBV28; cdr3_aa: CASSFQSGKTQYF; cdr3_nt: TGTGCCAGCAGTTTCCAGTCCGGAAAGACCCAGTACTTC
j_call: TRBJ1-2; clone_size: -; d_call: -; v_call: TRBV19; cdr3_aa: CATSMNGYTF; cdr3_nt: TGTGCCACCTCAATGAATGGCTACACCTTC
j_call: TRBJ2-3; clone_size: -; d_call: -; v_call: TRBV7-2; cdr3_aa: CASSAKSGRDTQYF; cdr3_nt: TGTGCCAGCAGCGCCAAGTCAGGGAGAGATACGCAGTATTTT
j_call: TRBJ2-2; clone_size: -; d_call: -; v_call: TRBV10-3; cdr3_aa: CAISEGSAYTGELFF; cdr3_nt: TGTGCCATCAGTGAGGGCTCTGCCTACACCGGGGAGCTGTTTTTT
j_call: TRBJ2-7; clone_size: -; d_call: -; v_call: TRBV29-1; cdr3_aa: CSVEAGSLYEQYF; cdr3_nt: TGCAGCGTTGAGGCCGGGAGTCTGTACGAGCAGTACTTC
j_call: TRBJ2-3; clone_size: -; d_call: TRBD2; v_call: TRBV30; cdr3_aa: CAWGLAGGTDTQYF; cdr3_nt: TGTGCCTGGGGACTAGCGGGAGGTACAGATACGCAGTATTTT
j_call: TRBJ1-1; clone_size: few; d_call: -; v_call: TRBV9; cdr3_aa: CASSASGTTNTEAFF; cdr3_nt: TGTGCCAGCAGCGCCTCCGGGACAACGAACACTGAAGCTTTCTTT
j_call: TRBJ2-1; clone_size: -; d_call: TRBD1; v_call: TRBV5-1; cdr3_aa: CASSLQGQGTNEQFF; cdr3_nt: TGCGCCAGCAGCTTACAGGGACAGGGTACAAATGAGCAGTTCTTC
j_call: TRBJ1-5; clone_size: -; d_call: TRBD1; v_call: TRBV7-6; cdr3_aa: CASSLEIGDRGNQPQHF; cdr3_nt: TGTGCCAGCAGCTTAGAGATTGGGGACAGGGGAAATCAGCCCCAGCATTTT